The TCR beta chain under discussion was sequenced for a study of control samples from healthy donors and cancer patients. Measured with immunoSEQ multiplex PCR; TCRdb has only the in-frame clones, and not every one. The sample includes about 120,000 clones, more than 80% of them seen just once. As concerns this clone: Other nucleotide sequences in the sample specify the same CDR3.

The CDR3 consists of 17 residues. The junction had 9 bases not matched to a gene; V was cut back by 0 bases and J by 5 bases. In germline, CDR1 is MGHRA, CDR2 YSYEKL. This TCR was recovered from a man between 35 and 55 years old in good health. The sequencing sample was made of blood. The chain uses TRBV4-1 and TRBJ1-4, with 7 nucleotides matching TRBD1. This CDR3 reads CASSQEWGGTANEKLFF. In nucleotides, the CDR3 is TGCGCCAGCAGCCAAGAATGGGGCGGGACAGCAAATGAAAAACTGTTTTTT.